This passage covers 15 T cell receptor beta chains from one sample sequenced in a study of control samples from healthy donors and cancer patients. Sequenced by immunoSEQ multiplex PCR; TCRdb stores in-frame clones only, minus some. Among about 180,000 clones listed, over 85% were seen once. The specimen sequenced was blood. These receptors were taken from a man between 25 and 39 years old in good health.

Turning to this clone: Distinct nucleotide sequences in the sample also encode this CDR3. The chain is built from TRBV6-5 and TRBJ1-4; D gene ambiguous. CDR3 length equals 12 residues. CDR1 and CDR2 from the germline V gene are MNHEY and SVGAGI. V gave up 0 bases and J gave up 8 bases, with 4 bases separating them. CDR3 protein: CASSYSGEKLFF. The CDR3 DNA is TGTGCCAGCAGTTACTCTGGAGAAAAACTGTTTTTT.

This rearrangement joins TRBV5-6 to TRBJ2-2; 7 bases agree with TRBD2. The ends lost 3 bases at V and 7 bases at J; junction bases unmatched: 9. CDR1 and CDR2 (germline): SGHDT, YYEEEE. The CDR3 length is 15 residues. The CDR3: CASSSLREVVGELFF. The CDR3 nucleotides read TGTGCCAGCAGCTCCTTACGGGAGGTCGTCGGGGAGCTGTTTTTT.

V and J are TRBV4-1 and TRBJ2-3; 8 bases line up with TRBD2. This CDR3 region has 16 residues. Germline CDR1 MGHRA, CDR2 YSYEKL. V shed 1 base and J 6 bases; nucleotides not matched to a gene: 9. The CDR3 nucleotides read TGCGCCAGCAGCCAAGGCAGCGGGAGTTTGGGGGATACGCAGTATTTT. This sequence encodes CASSQGSGSLGDTQYF.

The gene calls are TRBV2 and TRBJ2-5; tentative D call: TRBD2 (6 bases). Trimming removed 6 bases at V and 2 bases at J, with 10 bases between. In germline, CDR1 is SNHLY, CDR2 FYNNEI. The CDR3 covers 13 residues. Here the CDR3 DNA reads TGTGCCAGCAGAGGAGGGCTACAAGAGACCCAGTACTTC. It encodes CASRGGLQETQYF.

The V and J genes are TRBV28 and TRBJ1-3; D possibly corresponds to TRBD1 (5 bases). V dropped 8 bases and J dropped 0 bases, with 17 bases sitting between them. The CDR3 runs to 16 residues. Germline V gene lookup returns CDR1 MDHEN and CDR2 SYDVKM. DNA of the CDR3: TGTGCCAGCTACCCCATAGGGACCCCCTCTGGAAACACCATATATTTT. This encodes CASYPIGTPSGNTIYF.

This clone has just one count. This rearrangement joins TRBV19 to TRBJ2-3, with 8 bases identical to TRBD1. The CDR3 spans 13 residues. V lost 10 bases and J lost 3; bases outside the gene matches: 6. Germline values: CDR1 LNHDA, CDR2 SQIVND (reference sequence). In DNA, the CDR3 is TGTGCCACGACAGGGGTTGGGACAGATACGCAGTATTTT. Translated: CATTGVGTDTQYF.

The chain has TRBV7-2 and TRBJ2-1; a possible D gene is TRBD2 (6 bases). This CDR3 comprises 15 residues. Per the germline V gene, CDR1 is SGHTA and CDR2 is FQGNSA. Trimming cost V 2 bases and J 8 bases, with 16 bases left between them. CDR3 bases: TGTGCCAGCAGCTTAAACAAGGCGGGAATTGATGAGCAGTTCTTC. This codes for CASSLNKAGIDEQFF.

V is TRBV2 and J is TRBJ2-1, with 8 bases fitting TRBD1. The J segment lost 1 base and the V segment lost 7 bases, leaving 9 bases of the junction unmatched. Germline loops: CDR1 SNHLY, CDR2 FYNNEI. This CDR3 is built from 16 residues. The chain's CDR3 is CASIGQGAPSYNEQFF. The CDR3 bases are TGTGCCAGCATCGGGCAGGGGGCACCTTCCTACAATGAGCAGTTCTTC.

V is TRBV30 and J is TRBJ1-6; a weak D match, TRBD1 (6 bases). Trimming removed 5 bases from V and 6 bases from J, with 11 bases in between. CDR3 length equals 13 residues. CDR1 is GTSNPN and CDR2 is SVGIG in the germline V gene (reference sequence). In DNA form, the CDR3 reads TGTGCCTGGGCCATGGACAGTAATTCACCCCTCCACTTT. It translates to CAWAMDSNSPLHF.

The sample holds one count of this clone. The CDR3 sequence is CASRATGRGGYTF. The CDR3, as DNA: TGTGCCAGCAGAGCGACGGGGCGCGGTGGCTACACCTTC. This chain joins TRBV11-2 and TRBJ1-2; TRBD1 is a possible D gene (5 bases). CDR1 and CDR2 (germline): SGHAT, FQNNGV. The CDR3 loop spans 13 amino acids. V was pared by 6 bases and J by 7 bases, with 15 bases between.

The chain employs TRBV6-1 and TRBJ2-1; TRBD2 aligns across 14 bases. V lost 3 bases to trimming and J lost 5 bases; unmatched junction nucleotides: 12. Germline V gene sequence: CDR1 MNHNS, CDR2 SASEGT. There are 19 residues in the CDR3. CDR3 DNA: TGTGCCAGCAGTGACAGGACTAGCGGGGGGACCACCAGAAACAATGAGCAGTTCTTC. Translated, it gives CASSDRTSGGTTRNNEQFF.

This rearrangement joins TRBV2 to TRBJ2-5, with 7 nucleotides matching TRBD2. The V and J ends lost 8 bases and 5 bases, in that order; junction bases with no gene match: 2. This CDR3 has 11 amino acids. Germline V gives CDR1 SNHLY, CDR2 FYNNEI. CDR3 sequence reads: CASLGGETQYF. The CDR3 DNA follows: TGTGCCAGCCTGGGAGGGGAGACCCAGTACTTC.

The chain links TRBV6-5 to TRBJ1-5; the D gene is possibly TRBD1 (6 bases). This CDR3 comprises 13 residues. The V and J ends lost 6 bases and 4 bases respectively, with 10 bases between them. Germline V gene data show CDR1 as MNHEY and CDR2 as SVGAGI. CDR3 loop: CASSTGLNQPQHF. DNA of the CDR3: TGTGCCAGCAGCACAGGGTTAAATCAGCCCCAGCATTTT.

CDR3 nucleotides: TGTGCCAGCAGCGACGGGACAGGGGGCGCGGCCGAGCAGTACTTC. Translating it yields CASSDGTGGAAEQYF. The chain has TRBV9 and TRBJ2-7, with 12 bases fitting TRBD1. The CDR3 contains 15 residues. CDR1 is SGDLS, CDR2 YYNGEE, per germline. Unmatched junction bases numbered 7, after V lost 3 bases and J lost 6 bases.

The rearrangement joins TRBV7-2 to TRBJ2-2; 11 bases agree with TRBD2. Germline lookup yields CDR1 SGHTA and CDR2 FQGNSA. Trimming took 1 base from V and 5 from J; bases not matched to a gene: 0. The CDR3 runs 15 residues. As DNA, the CDR3 is TGTGCCAGCAGCTTAGGGACTAGCGGGACCGGGGAGCTGTTTTTT. As protein: CASSLGTSGTGELFF.